Sequencing of this T cell receptor beta chain was carried out in a study of blood T cells in healthy people across ages (dated by TCRdb to the mid-2010s). A note on the overall study: In model experiments, template switching captured roughly one uniquely barcoded TCR beta cDNA molecule for every two T cells. Four age groups were formed from the donors: young (average approximately 15 years), middle-aged (less than 40), aged (roughly 56) and long-lived (around 82). Donors of different ages were randomly distributed across sequencing lanes to avoid experimental bias. To track age-related changes in TCR beta repertoire diversity, the study relied on deep sequencing normalized with unique cDNA molecular identifiers. For two donors (one aged 18 to 29 and one aged 80 or older), the study analyzed two additional independent replicas of 1 million unique cDNA reads from the same blood draw. Here is what the overall study found, with its caveats: Compared with the aged group, more naive CD4+ T cells, fewer expanded clones and increased TCR diversity were shown by the long-lived group, suggesting age selection. As age increased, observed TCR beta diversity per million T cells dropped in a roughly linear way, and a significant reduction was already evident by age around 41. Because the CMV infection status of the donors was unknown, age-related changes in expanded clonotypes may potentially have been confounded. Observed TCR beta diversity correlated strongly with the percentage of naive T cells measured by flow cytometry. Total diversity estimates from one million sequenced T cells were considered lower bounds and underestimates. Bulk unsorted PBMC profiling prevented conclusive comparison of naive and antigen-experienced compartments.

With respect to this clonotype: Its specific antigen is unknown. One base away there is no much larger clone; base qualities are not given.

The library came from 5' RACE. The data were produced on an Illumina HiSeq 2500. A second PCR of roughly 6 to 11 cycles was run with a J-beta primer mix and a sample-barcoded 5' primer. A template-switch 5' adaptor carrying 12 random nucleotides introduced a unique molecular identifier onto each TCR beta cDNA molecule. At least 2.5 million CDR3-containing paired-end reads were obtained from each sample. First-strand cDNA synthesis was performed from all RNA using the Mint cDNA synthesis kit, with priming by a TRBC-specific oligonucleotide. All cDNA was treated with uracil-DNA glycosylase and then went through a first 18-cycle PCR with the universal primers M1SS and BC2_uni_R. The original methods were these. For normalization, 1 million high-quality reads were randomly selected from each sample, with every read carrying a distinct molecular identifier. Reads with shared molecular identifiers were discarded instead of being binned into consensus sequences. MiTCR, run with a Q25 quality threshold and the strictest error-elimination algorithm, handled CDR3 identification, clonotype clustering and error correction. A nonparametric unseen species model using Euler transformation provided a lower-bound estimate of total TCR beta diversity. TCRdb reran the public reads through fastp at Q25 and MiXCR, keeping productive beta chains. One record per CDR3 amino acid sequence lists the most common genes and DNA. For this entry, the V and J calls and clone size follow TCRdb and not the study's own pipeline. Here the sample has roughly 1,700,000 distinct CDR3 sequences; roughly 28% occur a single time. Of the sample, 7.7% is held by the ten largest clones.

Spanning cysteine to phenylalanine, the CDR3 consists of 15 amino acids. The retained sequence is limited to the CDR3, 45 bases, with the frame set at the first base. At the junction V is shortened by 3 bases and J by 7 bases; bases outside the gene matches: 7. The approximately 41 donors, aged roughly 6 to 95 years, were systemically healthy Caucasian individuals from Russia. Each donor gave around 9.5 milliliters of peripheral blood, collected into EDTA-treated Vacutainer tubes. PBMCs were isolated by Ficoll-Paque density-gradient centrifugation, with at least 7 million obtained per sample. Trizol reagent was used to extract total RNA from PBMCs, with at least 5.5 micrograms per sample. For every donor, flow cytometry on a PBMC aliquot measured the percentage of naive CD45RAhigh/CD27high T cells.

The V and J segments used are TRBV12-3 or TRBV12-4 and TRBJ2-7, with 12 junctional bases fitting TRBD2. The receptor comes from a woman in her twenties or thirties in good health. The sequencing input was blood. The CDR3 in this case is CASSLGTSGYNEQYF. Read as DNA, the sequence is TGTGCCAGCAGTTTGGGGACTAGCGGGTATAATGAGCAGTACTTC.